This T cell receptor (beta chain) was identified during a study of blood T cell repertoires in COVID-19. This clone came up a few times. The method was immunoSEQ multiplex PCR; TCRdb's version includes in-frame clones alone and lacks a portion of them. The sample consists of approximately 90,000 clones, over 75% of them appearing once. The CDR3 covers 20 residues. The germline V gene encodes CDR1 WNHNN and CDR2 SYGVQD (reference sequence). V was pared by 5 bases and J by 5 bases, with 30 bases between. The origin of this receptor is a man aged 55 to 70 with acute or convalescent COVID-19. Sequencing input: peripheral blood. The rearrangement links TRBV10-1 to TRBJ2-2; D perhaps matches TRBD2 (7 bases). The CDR3 region is CASSRDRPIFDGRKTGELFF. CDR3 sequence (DNA): TGCGCCAGCAGTCGTGACAGGCCGATCTTTGACGGGAGGAAAACCGGGGAGCTGTTTTTT.